This TCR beta chain stems from a study of T cell responses to AZD1222 COVID-19 vaccine. Profiled with immunoSEQ multiplex PCR; TCRdb holds only in-frame clones, not every one. The sample yields more than 95,000 clones, about nine tenths seen once. The CDR3 has 15 residues. Germline values: CDR1 LNHNV, CDR2 YYDKDF (reference sequence). V gave up 5 bases and J gave up 0 bases, with 10 bases separating them. This clone was detected only a few times. This chain connects TRBV15 to TRBJ2-2; the D gene is possibly TRBD2 (5 bases). The source is an adult in good health. The sample here was peripheral blood, taken on day 0 of AZD1222 vaccination. The CDR3 protein is CATSSGGSNTGELFF. The CDR3 region has the DNA TGTGCCACCAGCTCCGGAGGATCGAACACCGGGGAGCTGTTTTTT.